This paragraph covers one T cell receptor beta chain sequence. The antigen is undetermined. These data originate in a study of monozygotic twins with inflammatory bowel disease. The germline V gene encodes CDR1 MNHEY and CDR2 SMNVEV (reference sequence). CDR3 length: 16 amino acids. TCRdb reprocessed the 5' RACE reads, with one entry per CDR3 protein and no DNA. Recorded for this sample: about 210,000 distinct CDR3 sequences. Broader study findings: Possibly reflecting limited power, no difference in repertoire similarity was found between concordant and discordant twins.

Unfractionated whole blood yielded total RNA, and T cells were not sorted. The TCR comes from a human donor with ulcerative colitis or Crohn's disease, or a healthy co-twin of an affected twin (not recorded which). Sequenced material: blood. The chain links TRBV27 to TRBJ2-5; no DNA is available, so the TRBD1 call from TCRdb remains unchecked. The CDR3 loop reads CASSLLGTPALETQYF.